The clone carrying this T cell receptor (beta chain) was observed a few times. The authors ran a second PCR of 7 to 11 cycles using a sample-barcoded 5' primer and a J-beta primer mix. Every sample gave at least 2.5 million paired-end reads containing CDR3. TCRdb reprocessed the 5' RACE reads with MiXCR, giving one entry per CDR3 protein. The sample yields roughly 1,300,000 distinct CDR3 sequences, 45% to 70% seen once. This specimen comes from a study of blood T cells in healthy people across ages. The CDR3 has 13 residues. V trimming: 6 bases; J trimming: 3 bases; junction bases outside the gene matches: 4.

Sample: blood. The clonotype was recovered from a man aged 18 to 30 in good health. J is TRBJ2-5 and V is TRBV12-3 or TRBV12-4, with 7 bases fitting TRBD2. DNA for the CDR3: TGTGCCAGCAGAGGGACTACCGAAGAGACCCAGTACTTC. It translates to CASRGTTEETQYF.